The next 16 T cell receptor beta chains were all read from a single sample in a study of T cells in Graves' hyperthyroidism and ophthalmopathy. Amplification of TCR beta CDR3 regions was performed using RNA transcripts as template. Carried out on the TCR CDR3, a first-round RT-PCR used the HTBI primer set. TCRdb recomputed calls from the multiplex PCR reads with MiXCR, one row per CDR3 protein. The sample carries about 250,000 distinct CDR3 sequences, around 26% recorded once. Input material: blood. Receptors originate from a woman aged 35 to 49 with Graves' ophthalmopathy.

The chain is built from TRBV6-5 and TRBJ2-7; TRBD2 agrees at 8 bases. This CDR3 has 14 amino acids. The trim removed 2 bases at V and 6 bases at J, leaving 6 bases unmatched. The germline gives CDR1 MNHEY, CDR2 SVGAGI. As DNA, the CDR3 is TGTGCCAGCAGTTACAGGACTAGCCTCTCCGAGCAGTACTTC. Its protein product is CASSYRTSLSEQYF.

Comment on this clonotype: Germline is not matched at one junction end, which may reflect a read error. This sequence joins TRBV12-3 or TRBV12-4 and TRBJ2-6; 8 nucleotides align to TRBD2. The CDR3 contains 18 residues. The CDR3 nucleotides are TGTGCCAGCAGTTTAAGGTCGGGAGGGCCTACGGGGGCCTACGTCCTGACTTTC. Its protein product is CASSLRSGGPTGAYVLTF.

V gene TRBV6-1 combines with J gene TRBJ1-1, with 7 bases fitting TRBD1. Germline V gives CDR1 MNHNS, CDR2 SASEGT. Trimming removed 6 bases from V and 4 bases from J; junction bases left unmatched: 8. The CDR3 has 14 residues. CDR3: CASSKTGRSTEAFF. Here the CDR3 DNA reads TGTGCCAGCAGCAAGACAGGGAGGAGCACTGAAGCTTTCTTT.

This clonotype was observed many times. This sequence joins TRBV28 and TRBJ1-5, with D unresolved. The CDR3 sequence is 15 residues long. Germline CDR1 is MDHEN and CDR2 is SYDVKM. Trimming cost V 2 bases and J 0 bases, with 8 bases left between them. The CDR3 bases are TGTGCCAGCAGTTTAGACGGCCTTAGCAATCAGCCCCAGCATTTT. This gives the protein CASSLDGLSNQPQHF.

This clonotype has ten or more counts. V is TRBV28 and J is TRBJ2-4; 7 bases fit TRBD1. V gave up 5 bases and J gave up 0 bases; unmatched junction bases: 7. The germline V gene has CDR1 MDHEN and CDR2 SYDVKM. The CDR3 is 16 amino acids. The CDR3 DNA reads TGTGCCAGCAGTCCCACAGGGGTTAGAGCCAAAAACATTCAGTACTTC. Its translation is CASSPTGVRAKNIQYF. Using reference TRBV28 and TRBJ2-4 for the parts outside the CDR3, the full variable domain is DVKVTQSSRYLVKRTGEKVFLECVQDMDHENMFWYRQDPGLGLRLIYFSYDVKMKEKGDIPEGYSVSREKKERFSLILESASTNQTSMYLCASSPTGVRAKNIQYFGAGTRLSVL.

This clonotype was recorded at least ten times. The rearrangement links TRBV4-2 to TRBJ1-5; no firm D call. The germline V gene encodes CDR1 LGHNA and CDR2 YNFKEQ. The CDR3 length is 15 residues. V gave up 1 base and J gave up 5 bases, with 12 bases separating them. CDR3 nucleotide sequence: TGTGCCAGCAGCCAAGTAGGTATGCGGGATCAGCCCCAGCATTTT. Residues: CASSQVGMRDQPQHF.

This clonotype was recorded many times. The V and J genes are TRBV20-1 and TRBJ1-5; the D is unclear. Deletions cut 3 bases from V and 5 bases from J, with 5 bases between. CDR1 is DFQATT and CDR2 is SNEGSKA in the germline V gene (reference sequence). CDR3 length: 11 amino acids. DNA for the CDR3: TGCAGTGCTAGTCTGGATCAGCCCCAGCATTTT. Translating it yields CSASLDQPQHF.

This clonotype was recorded at least ten times. This chain links TRBV14 with TRBJ2-7, with D possibly matching TRBD1 (6 bases). The CDR3 spans 14 residues. Germline lookup yields CDR1 SGHDN and CDR2 FVKESK. With 4 bases removed from V and 3 bases from J, the gap between germline ends came to 13 bases. In nucleotides, the CDR3 is TGTGCCAGCAGCCCTCCGGGACATCTCTACGAGCAGTACTTC. This codes for CASSPPGHLYEQYF.

This clonotype was picked up many times. V and J are TRBV28 and TRBJ1-1; D is unclear. Germline V gives CDR1 MDHEN, CDR2 SYDVKM. The CDR3 consists of 14 residues. Trimming stripped 4 bases from V and 5 bases from J, with 14 bases between. The CDR3 loop is CASSSVELGTEAFF. The CDR3 DNA follows: TGTGCCAGCAGTTCCGTTGAGTTAGGTACTGAAGCTTTCTTT.

The CDR3 sequence is CSARDEGALYGYTF. Here the CDR3 DNA reads TGCAGTGCTAGAGATGAGGGGGCACTCTATGGCTACACCTTC. The V gene is TRBV20-1, the J gene TRBJ1-2; 7 nucleotides agree with TRBD1. This CDR3 region has 14 residues. With 0 bases clipped from V and 4 bases from J, the junction kept 5 bases outside the gene matches. The germline gives CDR1 DFQATT, CDR2 SNEGSKA (reference sequence).

In its sample, this clonotype was seen many times. The J gene is TRBJ1-2, the V gene TRBV2; D is possibly TRBD1 (6 bases). This CDR3 region has 12 residues. V was cut by 6 bases and J by 5 bases, with 10 bases left in between. Per germline, CDR1 SNHLY and CDR2 FYNNEI. The CDR3 protein is CASRDTGYGYTF. CDR3 bases: TGTGCCAGCAGGGACACAGGGTATGGCTACACCTTC.

V usage is TRBV28 and J usage is TRBJ1-2; D is perhaps TRBD1 (5 bases). Germline values: CDR1 MDHEN, CDR2 SYDVKM. V dropped 11 bases and J dropped 6 bases, with 19 bases sitting between them. The CDR3 covers 13 residues. CDR3 DNA: TGTGCCTCGCCCGAGGGGACTCTGGATGGCTACACCTTC. Its protein product is CASPEGTLDGYTF.

This clonotype occurred many times. The V call is TRBV13, the J call TRBJ1-1; tentative D call: TRBD1 (6 bases). Trimming took off 5 bases at V and 1 base at J, with 11 bases between the two ends. The CDR3 has 14 amino acids. CDR1 and CDR2 from the germline V gene are PRHDT and FYEKMQ (reference sequence). The CDR3 DNA sequence: TGTGCCAGCAGCAGGGGGGCAGGGAACACTGAAGCTTTCTTT. Amino acid sequence: CASSRGAGNTEAFF.

J is TRBJ2-7 and V is TRBV12-3 or TRBV12-4, with unresolved D. Trimming cost V 10 bases and J 1 base, with 17 bases left between them. This CDR3 spans 14 amino acids. Here the CDR3 reads CATRLDNLSYEQYF. CDR3 DNA sequence: TGTGCCACACGTTTGGATAACTTATCCTACGAGCAGTACTTC.

This rearrangement joins TRBV6-1 to TRBJ1-2; D gene unclear. The CDR3 loop spans 14 amino acids. CDR1 MNHNS and CDR2 SASEGT come from the germline V gene. The ends were cut back, 1 base at V and 0 bases at J, with 6 bases in the middle. This CDR3 is CASSEGVANYGYTF. CDR3 sequence (DNA): TGTGCCAGCAGTGAAGGAGTAGCTAACTATGGCTACACCTTC.

This chain connects TRBV6-2 or TRBV6-3 to TRBJ2-5; 12 nucleotides line up with TRBD1. Germline-derived CDR1 and CDR2 are MNHEY and SVGEGT. CDR3 size: 15 residues. V trimming: 6 bases; J trimming: 5 bases; junction bases outside the gene matches: 7. The CDR3 loop is CASRRGQGAGETQYF. DNA for the CDR3: TGTGCCAGCAGGAGGGGACAGGGGGCCGGGGAGACCCAGTACTTC.